The 13 T cell receptor beta chains below all came from one sample that was sequenced in a study of regulatory T cells in long-lasting Graves disease (dated by TCRdb to about 2021). This specimen's time point label, interpreted: persistent/refractory GD, antithyroid drugs over 5 years with positive TRAb. RNA was extracted from PBMCs in TRIzol for both TCR sequencing and RNA sequencing. The receptor library was made with multiplex PCR. Sequencing took place on an Illumina HiSeq 4000. CDR3 regions were amplified by Arm-PCR with iRepertoire HTBI primers to construct TCR beta libraries. The public reads were quality trimmed at Q25 with fastp and then assembled into clones with MiXCR by TCRdb, keeping productive beta chains. One record per CDR3 amino acid sequence lists the most common genes and DNA. Here the sample has fewer than 600,000 distinct CDR3 sequences; approximately 22% occur a single time. Around 12% of the sample comes from the top ten.

The specimen comprised peripheral blood mononuclear cells (PBMCs), sampled when the disease was refractory, from a patient treated with antithyroid drugs. These receptors were collected from a female donor with Graves disease.

This clonotype came up many times. The V gene is TRBV12-3 or TRBV12-4, the J gene TRBJ2-7; no firm D call. V lost 7 bases and J lost 0, with 13 bases in between. CDR3 length: 14 residues. In DNA form, the CDR3 reads TGTGCCAGCACCCTAACAAGTTCCTCCTACGAGCAGTACTTC. As protein: CASTLTSSSYEQYF.

This chain links TRBV5-1 with TRBJ2-4; D possibly uses TRBD1 or TRBD2 (6 bases each). The CDR3 length is 19 residues. In germline, CDR1 is SGHRS, CDR2 YFSETQ. Between the trimmed V and J ends, which lost 0 bases and 0 bases, there was a span of 19 bases. CDR3 residues: CASSLAGVGGLVAKNIQYF. The CDR3, as DNA: TGCGCCAGCAGCTTGGCCGGGGTTGGGGGGCTTGTAGCCAAAAACATTCAGTACTTC.

The rearrangement joins TRBV28 to TRBJ2-2, with D perhaps matching TRBD2 (7 bases). The V end lost 6 bases, the J end lost 5 bases, and 16 bases lay between the germline ends. The CDR3 contains 15 residues. Germline loops: CDR1 MDHEN, CDR2 SYDVKM. CDR3 nucleotides: TGTGCCAGCAGCCTCTGGGGGGGGCAAACCGGGGAGCTGTTTTTT. Translated, it gives CASSLWGGQTGELFF. The variable domain in full, with the rest retrieved from reference TRBV28 and TRBJ2-2, is DVKVTQSSRYLVKRTGEKVFLECVQDMDHENMFWYRQDPGLGLRLIYFSYDVKMKEKGDIPEGYSVSREKKERFSLILESASTNQTSMYLCASSLWGGQTGELFFGEGSRLTVL.

This clonotype was recorded many times. V usage is TRBV5-8 and J usage is TRBJ2-5; D unresolved. CDR1 and CDR2 (germline): SGHTS, YDEGEE. The germline V and J ends were trimmed by 0 bases and 4 bases, with 7 bases remaining between them. This CDR3 region has 13 residues. CDR3: CASSLDSTETQYF. As DNA, the CDR3 is TGTGCCAGCAGCTTGGACAGTACAGAGACCCAGTACTTC.

The genes are TRBV3-1 and TRBJ2-5, with 7 bases matching TRBD2. CDR1 and CDR2 (germline): LGHDT, YNNKEL (reference sequence). The CDR3 length is 15 residues. Losses at the gene ends were 4 bases for V and 0 bases for J; bases not matched to a gene: 5. This CDR3 reads CASSPGRSNQETQYF. DNA of the CDR3: TGTGCCAGCAGCCCCGGGAGGTCCAACCAAGAGACCCAGTACTTC.

V usage is TRBV5-1 and J usage is TRBJ2-3; possible D gene TRBD2, 5 bases. Trimming took 4 bases from V and 6 from J, leaving 15 bases between them. CDR1 is SGHRS, CDR2 YFSETQ, per germline. The CDR3 consists of 14 residues. The CDR3 reads CASSLDGVIDTQYF. In DNA form, the CDR3 reads TGCGCCAGCAGCCTAGACGGGGTGATTGATACGCAGTATTTT. The complete variable domain, with remaining parts taken from reference TRBV5-1 and TRBJ2-3, reads KAGVTQTPRYLIKTRGQQVTLSCSPISGHRSVSWYQQTPGQGLQFLFEYFSETQRNKGNFPGRFSGRQFSNSRSEMNVSTLELGDSALYLCASSLDGVIDTQYFGPGTRLTVL.

This clonotype occurred many times. The chain has TRBV5-6 and TRBJ1-2; D call uncertain. The V gene's germline CDR1 is SGHDT and CDR2 YYEEEE. V was cut by 4 bases and J by 3 bases, with 13 bases left in between. The CDR3 consists of 14 residues. CDR3 in amino acids: CASSRGDGHYGYTF. In DNA, the CDR3 is TGTGCCAGCAGCCGTGGAGACGGGCACTATGGCTACACCTTC.

In its sample, this clonotype was seen once. A much larger clone lies one base from this, so it may be a read error. The conserved final phenylalanine or tryptophan is absent from the CDR3, which likely points to a read error. This chain connects TRBV7-2 to TRBJ2-5; 8 bases fit TRBD2. This CDR3 spans 16 amino acids. The ends lost 1 base at V and 1 base at J; junction bases unmatched: 5. The V gene's germline CDR1 is SGHTA and CDR2 FQGNSA. The CDR3 DNA reads as TGTGCCAGCAGCTTAGTTGCGGGGGGCGCCCAAGAGACCCAGTACCTC. The encoded protein is CASSLVAGGAQETQYL.

This clonotype has ten or more counts. The chain couples TRBV28 to TRBJ2-2; 9 nucleotides agree with TRBD1. V trimming: 6 bases; J trimming: 5 bases; junction bases outside the gene matches: 10. Germline V gene data show CDR1 as MDHEN and CDR2 as SYDVKM. This CDR3 is 16 amino acids long. The CDR3 sequence is CASRGTGTGHTGELFF. The CDR3 bases are TGTGCCAGCAGGGGGACCGGGACAGGGCATACCGGGGAGCTGTTTTTT.

The table lists this clonotype with many counts. This chain joins TRBV12-3 or TRBV12-4 and TRBJ2-7; 10 bases agree with TRBD1. The ends lost 6 bases at V and 5 bases at J; junction bases unmatched: 7. This CDR3 is built from 14 residues. CDR3 in amino acids: CASSPGTGEDEQYF. The CDR3 region has the DNA TGTGCCAGCAGCCCAGGGACAGGGGAGGACGAGCAGTACTTC.

The rearrangement links TRBV10-3 to TRBJ1-3; D is perhaps TRBD1 (5 bases). Germline CDR1 reads ENHRY; CDR2 reads SYGVKD. The CDR3 loop spans 13 amino acids. V gave up 11 bases and J gave up 0 bases, with 11 bases separating them. CDR3 bases: TGTGCCGTCGACAGCCACTCTGGAAACACCATATATTTT. Translation gives CAVDSHSGNTIYF.

In this sample, this clonotype turned up many times. The gene calls are TRBV5-1 and TRBJ1-2, with D perhaps matching TRBD1 (5 bases). Trimming left V 0 bases short and J 10 bases short, with 16 bases between. This CDR3 is 14 amino acids long. Germline CDR1 SGHRS, CDR2 YFSETQ. The CDR3 here is CASSLDGTSEVYTF. CDR3 sequence (DNA): TGCGCCAGCAGCTTGGACGGGACGTCGGAAGTCTACACCTTC.

This clonotype was seen at least ten times. The rearrangement links TRBV6-1 to TRBJ1-2; maybe TRBD1 (5 bases). CDR3 size: 15 residues. Trimming pared 5 bases from V and 2 bases from J, leaving 15 bases between. From germline, CDR1 is MNHNS and CDR2 SASEGT. The CDR3 is CASSPTGGPNYGYTF. The CDR3 DNA is TGTGCCAGCAGTCCCACAGGTGGCCCAAACTATGGCTACACCTTC.